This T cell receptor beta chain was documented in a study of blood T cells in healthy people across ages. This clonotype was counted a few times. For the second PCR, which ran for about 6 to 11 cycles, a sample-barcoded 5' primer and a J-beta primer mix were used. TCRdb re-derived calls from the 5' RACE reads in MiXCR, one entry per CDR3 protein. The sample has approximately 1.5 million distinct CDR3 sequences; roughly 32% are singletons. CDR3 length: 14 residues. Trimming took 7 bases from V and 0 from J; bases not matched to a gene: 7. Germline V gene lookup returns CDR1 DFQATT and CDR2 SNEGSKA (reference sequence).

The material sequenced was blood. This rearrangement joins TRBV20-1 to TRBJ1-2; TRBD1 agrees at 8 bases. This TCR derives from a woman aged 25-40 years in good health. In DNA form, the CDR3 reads TGCAGTGTATTTACAGGGGGTACTAACTATGGCTACACCTTC. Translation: CSVFTGGTNYGYTF.